This T cell receptor (beta chain) was retrieved from a study of post-analysis software for immune sequencing data. Study information: The patients showed relapsing-remitting, secondary progressive and progressive-relapsing multiple sclerosis courses.

cDNA libraries of TCR beta carried unique molecular identifiers. TCRdb ran MiXCR on the PCR reads and lists one entry per CDR3 protein. The table shows more than 450,000 distinct CDR3 sequences, with 30% to 40% occurring only once. Germline V gene sequence: CDR1 DFQATT, CDR2 SNEGSKA (reference sequence). CDR3 size: 15 residues. V gave up 3 bases and J gave up 0 bases; unmatched junction bases: 4. Of note for this clonotype: Its specificity is not known.

Findings and caveats of the study: TRBV segments more frequent in patients than in controls numbered several and included TRBV5-6, TRBV5-1 and TRBV20-1. Strong co-clustering by F measure linked samples that shared a preparation batch.

The source material was blood. This receptor was obtained from a girl between 2 and 17 years old with multiple sclerosis. This chain uses TRBV20-1 with TRBJ2-1; 8 bases are shared with TRBD2. CDR3 nucleotides: TGCAGTGCTAGTAGCGGGGTGCGCTCCTACAATGAGCAGTTCTTC. This encodes CSASSGVRSYNEQFF.